The source of this T cell receptor beta chain is a study of blood T cells in healthy people across ages. This CDR3 has 15 residues. V lost 2 bases and J lost 0, with 8 bases in between. Germline V gene sequence: CDR1 MNHEY, CDR2 SVGAGI. Alongside a J-beta primer mix, a sample-barcoded 5' primer served in a second PCR lasting roughly 7 to 11 cycles. TCRdb reanalysed the 5' RACE reads using MiXCR and keeps one entry per CDR3 protein. The table has over 1,500,000 distinct CDR3 sequences, approximately 39% seen once. This clonotype was seen many times. The TCR comes from a human donor in good health. Sequencing was done on a sample of blood. The V gene is TRBV6-5, the J gene TRBJ2-4; D not resolved. The CDR3 DNA follows: TGTGCCAGCAGTTACAACGTACTAGCCAAAAACATTCAGTACTTC. Protein sequence: CASSYNVLAKNIQYF.